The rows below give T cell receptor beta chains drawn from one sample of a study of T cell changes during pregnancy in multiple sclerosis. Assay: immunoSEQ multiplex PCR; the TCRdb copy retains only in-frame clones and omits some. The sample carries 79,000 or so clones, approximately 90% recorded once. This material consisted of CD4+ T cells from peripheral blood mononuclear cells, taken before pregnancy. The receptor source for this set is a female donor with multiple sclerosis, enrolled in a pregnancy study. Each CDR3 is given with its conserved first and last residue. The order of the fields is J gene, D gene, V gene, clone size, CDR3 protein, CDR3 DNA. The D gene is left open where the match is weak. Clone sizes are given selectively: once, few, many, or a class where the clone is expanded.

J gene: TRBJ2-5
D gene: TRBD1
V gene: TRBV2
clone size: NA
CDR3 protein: CASRDRGQETQYF
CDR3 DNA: TGTGCCAGCCGGGACAGGGGCCAAGAGACCCAGTACTTC

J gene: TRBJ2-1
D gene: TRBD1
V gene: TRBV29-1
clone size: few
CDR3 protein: CSVVPPHRGHGFF
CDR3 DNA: TGCAGCGTTGTTCCCCCTCACAGGGGGCATGGGTTCTTC

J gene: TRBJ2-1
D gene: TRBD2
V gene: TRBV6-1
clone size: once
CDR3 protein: CASSEAASGGANNEQFF
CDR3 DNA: TGTGCCAGCAGTGAAGCCGCAAGCGGGGGGGCCAACAATGAGCAGTTCTTC

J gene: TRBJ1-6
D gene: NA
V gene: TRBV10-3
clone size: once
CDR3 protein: CAISQGSSYNSPLHF
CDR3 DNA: TGTGCCATCAGTCAGGGAAGCTCCTATAATTCACCCCTCCACTTT

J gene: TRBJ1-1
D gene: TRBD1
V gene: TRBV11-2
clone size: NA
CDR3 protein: CASSVRGQGTEAFF
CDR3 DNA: TGTGCCAGCAGCGTCAGAGGACAGGGGACTGAAGCTTTCTTT

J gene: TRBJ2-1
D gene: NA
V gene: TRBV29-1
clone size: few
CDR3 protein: CSVELFDSSYNEQFF
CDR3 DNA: TGCAGCGTTGAGTTATTTGATAGCTCCTACAATGAGCAGTTCTTC

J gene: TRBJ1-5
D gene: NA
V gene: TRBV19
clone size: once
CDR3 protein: CASSIDGRGGGQPQHF
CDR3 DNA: TGTGCCAGTAGTATAGACGGCAGGGGAGGGGGTCAGCCCCAGCATTTT

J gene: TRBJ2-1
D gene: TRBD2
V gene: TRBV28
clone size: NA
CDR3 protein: CASSFPATSTYNEQFF
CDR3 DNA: TGTGCCAGCAGTTTCCCAGCGACTAGCACCTACAATGAGCAGTTCTTC

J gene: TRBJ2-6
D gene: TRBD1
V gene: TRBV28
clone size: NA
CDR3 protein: CASSTTGSGANVLTF
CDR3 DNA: TGTGCCAGCAGTACGACAGGGTCTGGGGCCAACGTCCTGACTTTC

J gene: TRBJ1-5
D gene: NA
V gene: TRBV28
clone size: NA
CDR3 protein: CASSLSGFEQPQHF
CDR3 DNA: TGTGCCAGCAGTTTATCAGGGTTCGAGCAGCCCCAGCATTTT

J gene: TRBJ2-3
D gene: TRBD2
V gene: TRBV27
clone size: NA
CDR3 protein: CASSLSGLAGITDTQYF
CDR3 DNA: TGTGCCAGCAGTTTATCCGGGCTAGCGGGTATCACAGATACGCAGTATTTT

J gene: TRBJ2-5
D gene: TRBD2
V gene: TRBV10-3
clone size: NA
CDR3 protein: CATSGGETQYF
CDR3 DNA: TGTGCCACTAGCGGGGGAGAGACCCAGTACTTC

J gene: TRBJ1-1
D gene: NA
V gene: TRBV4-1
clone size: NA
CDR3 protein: CASSPPTGRGTEAFF
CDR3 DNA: TGCGCCAGCAGCCCACCAACAGGCCGAGGCACTGAAGCTTTCTTT

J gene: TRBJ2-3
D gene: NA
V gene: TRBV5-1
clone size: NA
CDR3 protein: CASSFGFVSTDTQYF
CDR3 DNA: TGCGCCAGCAGCTTCGGGTTTGTTAGCACAGATACGCAGTATTTT

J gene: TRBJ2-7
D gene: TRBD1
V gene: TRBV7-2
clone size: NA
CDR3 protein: CASSFTGVTSYEQYF
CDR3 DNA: TGTGCCAGCAGCTTCACAGGGGTCACCTCCTACGAGCAGTACTTC

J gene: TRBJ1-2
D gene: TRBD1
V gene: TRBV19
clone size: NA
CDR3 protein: CASRTVRDRGNYGYTF
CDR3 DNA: TGTGCCAGTAGGACCGTCAGGGACAGGGGTAACTATGGCTACACCTTC

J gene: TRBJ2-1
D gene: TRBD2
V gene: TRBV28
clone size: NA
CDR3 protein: CASSTGTSGRSYNEQFF
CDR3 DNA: TGTGCCAGCAGTACGGGGACTAGCGGACGCTCCTACAATGAGCAGTTCTTC

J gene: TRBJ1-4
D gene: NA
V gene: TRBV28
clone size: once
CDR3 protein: CASSHIATTNEKLFF
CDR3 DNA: TGTGCCAGCAGTCACATCGCCACAACTAATGAAAAACTGTTTTTT

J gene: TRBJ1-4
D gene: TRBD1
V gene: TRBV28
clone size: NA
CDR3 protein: CASSKQGTNEKLFF
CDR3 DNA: TGTGCCAGCAGTAAACAGGGGACTAATGAAAAACTGTTTTTT

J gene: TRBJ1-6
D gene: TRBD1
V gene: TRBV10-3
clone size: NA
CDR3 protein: CAIAPQGAYSPLHF
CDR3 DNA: TGTGCCATCGCTCCGCAGGGGGCTTATTCACCCCTCCACTTT